This T cell receptor beta chain comes out of a study of blood T cells in healthy people across ages. The CDR3 has 16 residues. CDR1 and CDR2 (germline): LGHNA, YSLEER. V lost 0 bases and J 6 bases, leaving 12 bases between the germline ends. Donors ranged from about 6 to 95 years old and were healthy Caucasians in Russia. At least 7 million PBMCs were isolated per sample. The total RNA that was extracted per sample amounted to at least 5 micrograms. The authors ran a second PCR of roughly 6 to 12 cycles using a sample-barcoded 5' primer and a J-beta primer mix. A template-switch adaptor that had 12 random nucleotides put a tag on each cDNA molecule. Each CDR3 protein is one row after TCRdb ran MiXCR on the 5' RACE reads. This table has 1.2 million to 1.5 million distinct CDR3 sequences, around 59% appearing once.

The sample was blood. V gene TRBV4-3 combines with J gene TRBJ1-6; perhaps TRBD1 as D (5 bases). The TCR sequence derives from a man between 18 and 35 years old in good health. As DNA, the CDR3 is TGCGCCAGCAGCCAAGAGGAGGTGGGGCCTAATTCACCCCTCCACTTT. Translating it yields CASSQEEVGPNSPLHF.